These T cell receptor beta chains were read from a single sample in a study of shared clonotypes between healthy human individuals. Profiling relied on immunoSEQ multiplex PCR, and the TCRdb table lists in-frame clones only, not all of them. The table records about half a million clones, around 73% of them present only once. The specimen sequenced was PBMCs. These receptors were obtained from a woman in her 40s in good health. Some clones in this sample may be carry-over from other donors' samples. CDR3s include the opening cysteine and the closing phenylalanine or tryptophan. The D gene is left open where the match is weak. Clone size is shown for a subset of rows, as once, few, many or a class of expanded clone.

j_gene | abundance | v_gene | d_gene | CDR3nt | CDR3aa
TRBJ1-6 | many | TRBV5-1 | TRBD1 | TGCGCCAGCAGCATGGGACAGGGTCTTTCACCCCTCCACTTT | CASSMGQGLSPLHF
TRBJ1-5 | once | TRBV19 | . | TGTGCCAGTAGTATTTGGGGGCTTAATCAGCCCCAGCATTTT | CASSIWGLNQPQHF
TRBJ1-1 | . | TRBV7-3 | . | TGTGCCAGCAGCCCCTCCCTGAATACTGAAGCTTTCTTT | CASSPSLNTEAFF
TRBJ2-5 | once | TRBV9 | TRBD1 | TGTGCCAGCTCCCAGGGGGCCCTCCAAGAGACCCAGTACTTC | CASSQGALQETQYF
TRBJ2-1 | . | TRBV27 | TRBD2 | TGTGCCAGCAGTTTCAAGCGGGAGGGTTACAATGAGCAGTTCTTC | CASSFKREGYNEQFF
TRBJ2-3 | once | TRBV5-6 | . | TGTGCCAGCAGCTTGTCGACTAGTGCCACATATTTT | CASSLSTSATYF
TRBJ2-7 | . | TRBV6-4 | TRBD2 | TGTGCCAGCAGCTTAGTAGCGGGAGACTTCTACGAGCAGTACTTC | CASSLVAGDFYEQYF
TRBJ1-1 | . | TRBV18 | . | TGTGCCAGCTCACCGGTAGGGGCAGCTTCGAACACTGAAGCTTTCTTT | CASSPVGAASNTEAFF
TRBJ2-3 | . | TRBV19 | . | TGTGCCAGTAGTATAGCGCCGGAGGCGGCGCAGTATTTT | CASSIAPEAAQYF
TRBJ2-2 | . | TRBV6-5 | . | TGTGCCAGCAGTCGGGACGGGAACACCGGGGAGCTGTTTTTT | CASSRDGNTGELFF
TRBJ2-1 | . | TRBV28 | . | TGTGCCAGCAGCTCAGATCAGGTTGAGCAGTTCTTC | CASSSDQVEQFF
TRBJ1-5 | . | TRBV6-1 | TRBD1 | TGTGCCAGCAGTGGGACAGGGAGTAGCAATCAGCCCCAGCATTTT | CASSGTGSSNQPQHF
TRBJ2-5 | . | TRBV12-5 | . | TGTGCTAGTGGTTCCAATCGACAGGCGGTCGGGGAGACCCAGTACTTC | CASGSNRQAVGETQYF
TRBJ2-2 | . | TRBV11-1 | . | TGTGCCAGCAGCTTAGTCTCCACCGGGGAGCTGTTTTTT | CASSLVSTGELFF
TRBJ1-5 | . | TRBV5-1 | . | TGCGCCAGCAGCTTGCGAGGGGATCAGCCCCAGCATTTT | CASSLRGDQPQHF
TRBJ2-7 | once | TRBV14 | . | TGTGCCAGCAGCCAAGATAAAGGTATGGGGAGCTCCTACGAGCAGTACTTC | CASSQDKGMGSSYEQYF
TRBJ2-1 | . | TRBV7-9 | TRBD2 | TGTGCCAGCAGCTTAGCACTAGCGGGAGCCCACAATGAGCAGTTCTTC | CASSLALAGAHNEQFF
TRBJ2-1 | once | TRBV19 | TRBD2 | TGTGCCAGTAGCACGACTAGCGACAACTCCTACAATGAGCAGTTCTTC | CASSTTSDNSYNEQFF
TRBJ2-3 | . | TRBV15 | . | TGTGCCACCAGCAGTTGGCCAGGCCCGGTTGGGGATACGCAGTATTTT | CATSSWPGPVGDTQYF
TRBJ2-5 | once | TRBV7-2 | . | TGTGCCAGCAGCTTAGCTCCGTCCGAGACCCAGTACTTC | CASSLAPSETQYF
TRBJ2-7 | . | TRBV7-9 | . | TGTGCCAGCAGCTTAGATGGAGGCTGGAACGAGCAGTACTTC | CASSLDGGWNEQYF
TRBJ1-3 | . | TRBV7-6 | . | TGTGCCACCACAGCGAACTCTGGAAACACCATATATTTT | CATTANSGNTIYF
TRBJ2-5 | . | TRBV27 | TRBD1 | TGTGCCAGCAGTAGAGCGACAGGGGGCGCGAGGGAACTGGGGACCCAGTACTTC | CASSRATGGARELGTQYF
TRBJ2-3 | . | TRBV7-9 | . | TGTGCCAGCAGCTCCCGGCTTAGTTCAGATACGCAGTATTTT | CASSSRLSSDTQYF
TRBJ2-7 | . | TRBV7-2 | TRBD2 | TGTGCCAGCAGCTCCCAGGCCCAGCGGGGCGCCTACGAGCAGTACTTC | CASSSQAQRGAYEQYF
TRBJ2-2 | . | TRBV28 | TRBD2 | TGTGCCAGCAAGTCTCGGCTAGCGGGGAACACCGGGGAGCTGTTTTTT | CASKSRLAGNTGELFF
TRBJ2-2 | few | TRBV4-2 | . | TGTGCCAGCAGCTTGAAAGGGCACACCGGGGAGCTGTTTTTT | CASSLKGHTGELFF
TRBJ2-1 | . | TRBV27 | . | TGTGCCAGCAGTTTTGGGGGGTCCAGATACAATGAGCAGTTCTTC | CASSFGGSRYNEQFF
TRBJ1-5 | . | TRBV29-1 | . | TGCAGCGTTAGGGACACTAGCAATCAGCCCCAGCATTTT | CSVRDTSNQPQHF
TRBJ1-2 | . | TRBV6-6 | TRBD1 | TGTGCCAGCAGTTACCAAAGGGACAGGGCTTCTGGCTACACCTTC | CASSYQRDRASGYTF
TRBJ2-7 | . | TRBV4-1 | . | TGCGCCAGCAGCCAACTTCCCGGGACTCCCGAGCAGTACTTC | CASSQLPGTPEQYF
TRBJ2-7 | . | TRBV2 | TRBD2 | TGTGCCAGCAGGGGGACTAGTTCGCGTACCGAGCAGTACTTC | CASRGTSSRTEQYF
TRBJ2-7 | . | TRBV19 | . | TGTGCCAGTAGTATACAAAGACTGTCCGAGCAGTACTTC | CASSIQRLSEQYF
TRBJ1-2 | . | TRBV6-1 | . | TGTGCCAGCAGCCTACCCCCTCCTAGCCCCTATGGCTACACCTTC | CASSLPPPSPYGYTF
TRBJ2-7 | . | TRBV11-1 | TRBD1 | TGTGCCAGCAGCTTGGGACAGGGGCCACGCGAGCAGTACTTC | CASSLGQGPREQYF
TRBJ2-1 | . | TRBV9 | . | TGTGCCAGCAGCCCAACAGGTGGAGCATACAATGAGCAGTTCTTC | CASSPTGGAYNEQFF
TRBJ1-2 | . | TRBV5-1 | . | TGCGCCAGCAGCTTAGAAGGGAGCTATGGCTACACCTTC | CASSLEGSYGYTF
TRBJ1-1 | once | TRBV4-1 | . | TGCGCCAGCAGCCAAGATTTCCAGACTCTTGCTGGAGCTTTCTTT | CASSQDFQTLAGAFF
TRBJ2-2 | . | TRBV9 | TRBD2 | TGTGCCAGCAGCGACACCCGCGGGGGGAACACCGGGGAGCTGTTTTTT | CASSDTRGGNTGELFF
TRBJ1-1 | few | TRBV29-1 | . | TGCAGCGTTGAGTGGGGCGCAGCTTTCTTT | CSVEWGAAFF